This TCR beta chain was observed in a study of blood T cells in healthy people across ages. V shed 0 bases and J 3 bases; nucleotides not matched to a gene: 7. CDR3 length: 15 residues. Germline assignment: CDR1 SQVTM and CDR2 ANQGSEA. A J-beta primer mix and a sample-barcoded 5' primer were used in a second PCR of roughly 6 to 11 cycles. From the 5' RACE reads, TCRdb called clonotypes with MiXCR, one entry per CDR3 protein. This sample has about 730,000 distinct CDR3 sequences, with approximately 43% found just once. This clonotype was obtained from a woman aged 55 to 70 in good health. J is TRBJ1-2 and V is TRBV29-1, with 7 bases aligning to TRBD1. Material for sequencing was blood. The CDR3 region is CSVEDEAGGDYGYTF. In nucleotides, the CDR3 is TGCAGCGTTGAAGATGAGGCAGGGGGGGACTATGGCTACACCTTC.